This T cell receptor (beta chain) was observed in a study of Graves' ophthalmopathy and Graves' hyperthyroidism (dated by TCRdb to 2016 to 2019). Study-wide context: Peripheral blood was collected at initial diagnosis, prior to any treatment. The study used signatures of the TCR beta repertoire to tell Graves' ophthalmopathy apart from Graves' hyperthyroidism and to predict which patients would progress to ophthalmopathy. In total, 135 blood samples were TCR-sequenced: approximately 42 ophthalmopathy, 75 hyperthyroidism and approximately 17 hyperthyroidism-to-ophthalmopathy patients. To explore V-J signatures that separate ophthalmopathy from hyperthyroidism, a discovery set of 95 to 100 patients was enrolled, consisting of approximately 45 with ophthalmopathy and approximately 60 with stable hyperthyroidism. An independent validation cohort was composed of fewer than 20 hyperthyroidism patients and 17 patients who later progressed from hyperthyroidism to ophthalmopathy. T-cell repertoires of thyroid tissue and blood were compared in more than five hyperthyroidism patients. After sampling, hyperthyroidism patients received methimazole starting at 30 mg daily, and ophthalmopathy patients received high-dose intravenous methylprednisolone.

On this clonotype: Its antigen remains undetermined. No much larger clone exists at a distance of one base, and base qualities are not known.

Here is what the overall study found, with its caveats: Most expanded thyroid clonotypes with a frequency above 0.001 also appeared in blood, which suggests that blood repertoires may reflect the immune response in the thyroid. In cross-validation, the 13-signature model distinguished ophthalmopathy from stable hyperthyroidism with approximately 85% sensitivity and 81.08% specificity, and in the test set the corresponding values were 80% and 75%. Sample size was not predetermined statistically, and investigators were not blinded to group allocation. In validation, the model predicted ophthalmopathy progression with less than 71% sensitivity and roughly 72% specificity; more than ten predicted patients were CT-confirmed with GO in a median of approximately 6.5 months.

For repertoire sequencing, TCR beta CDR3 regions were amplified from RNA transcripts. The first round of RT-PCR was done with HTBI primers and the Qiagen OneStep RT-PCR kit, and was followed by a second round of multiplex PCR, then size selection and purification. The libraries underwent paired-end sequencing with 100 bp reads on an Illumina HiSeq2000. Turning to the authors' computational methods: SOAPnuke was used to process the reads, throwing out any read that had adapters, had uncalled bases, had a mean Phred below 15, or lacked an exact constant-primer or identifier match. COPE v1.2.5 was used to merge high-quality paired reads. Each unique nucleotide sequence was treated as a clonotype, and MiTCR v1.1 was used to align the clonotypes to the IMGT TRB V, D and J references. Only V-J combinations with frequency above 0.0001 were analysed, covering approximately 99% of repertoires. For each V-J combination, a TCR clonal expansion and chaos score was defined as F50 clonal expansion divided by the chaos observed in the TCRdist matrix. Welch's t-statistics and random forest were used to reduce features to 10 to 15 V-J combinations, which were fed into a naive Bayes classifier. The Morisita-Horn index was used to measure how similar the thyroid and blood repertoires were. TCRdb's own reprocessing of the public reads used fastp at Q25 and MiXCR and kept productive beta chains. One record per CDR3 amino acid sequence lists the most common genes and DNA. The V and J calls and clone size are TCRdb's, not the authors'. In all, the sample holds hundreds of thousands of distinct CDR3 sequences, and around 50% of those were seen once. The top ten clonotypes cover around half of the sample.

Trimming takes 1 base off V and 9 bases off J; junction bases not matched to a gene: 12. The germline V gene gives CDR1 as SGHTA and CDR2 as FQGTGA. From the cysteine through the phenylalanine, the CDR3 covers 16 amino acids. Here the CDR3 DNA is all that survives: 48 bases in frame from base 1. The ophthalmopathy patients had moderately to severely active disease, with a Clinical Activity Score of 3 or higher, a NOSPECS grade of 4 or higher, and a disease duration of less than 3 months. Anyone with other autoimmune diseases, uncontrolled infections, pregnancy or lactation was excluded from the study. Diagnosis relied on clinical symptoms, serum thyroxine, TRAb, thyroid ultrasound and orbital computed tomography. Ficoll-Paque density gradient centrifugation was used to isolate PBMCs from around 10 ml of fresh peripheral blood. Trizol reagent was used to extract the total RNA, and its quality was then checked on an Agilent 2100 Bioanalyzer.

The chain is made from TRBV7-3 and TRBJ2-5, with TRBD1 identical over 9 junction bases. Sequencing input: peripheral blood. This clonotype was sampled from an adult man with Graves' ophthalmopathy. The CDR3 corresponds to CASSLSGTGYDSPQYF. The sequenced DNA: TGTGCCAGCAGCTTAAGTGGGACAGGGTATGACTCCCCCCAGTACTTC.